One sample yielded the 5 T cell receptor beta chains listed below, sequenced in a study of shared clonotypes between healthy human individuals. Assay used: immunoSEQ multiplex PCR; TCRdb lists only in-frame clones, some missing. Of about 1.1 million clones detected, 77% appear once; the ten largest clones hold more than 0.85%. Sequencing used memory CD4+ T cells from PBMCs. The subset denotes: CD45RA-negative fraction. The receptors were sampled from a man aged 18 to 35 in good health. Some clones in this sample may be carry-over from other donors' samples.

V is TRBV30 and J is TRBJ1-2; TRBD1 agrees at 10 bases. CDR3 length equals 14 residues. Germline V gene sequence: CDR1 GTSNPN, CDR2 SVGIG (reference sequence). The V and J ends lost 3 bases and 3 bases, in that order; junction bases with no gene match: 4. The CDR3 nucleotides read TGTGCCTGGAGGCTGACAGGGGGCGACTATGGCTACACCTTC. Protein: CAWRLTGGDYGYTF.

The CDR3 sequence: CASSESSAGNSYEQYF. The CDR3 DNA sequence: TGTGCCAGCAGTGAGTCTTCGGCAGGAAACTCCTACGAGCAGTACTTC. This chain joins TRBV2 and TRBJ2-7; unclear D gene. There are 16 residues in the CDR3. Looked up from germline, CDR1 is SNHLY and CDR2 is FYNNEI. Deletions cut 3 bases from V and 0 bases from J, with 15 bases between.

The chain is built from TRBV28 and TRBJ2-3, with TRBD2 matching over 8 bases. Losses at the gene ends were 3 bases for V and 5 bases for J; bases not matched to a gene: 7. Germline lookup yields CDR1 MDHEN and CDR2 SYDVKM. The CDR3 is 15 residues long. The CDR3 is CASSFAGGGEDTQYF. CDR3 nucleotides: TGTGCCAGCAGTTTTGCGGGAGGCGGTGAAGATACGCAGTATTTT. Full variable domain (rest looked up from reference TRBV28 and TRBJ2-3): DVKVTQSSRYLVKRTGEKVFLECVQDMDHENMFWYRQDPGLGLRLIYFSYDVKMKEKGDIPEGYSVSREKKERFSLILESASTNQTSMYLCASSFAGGGEDTQYFGPGTRLTVL.

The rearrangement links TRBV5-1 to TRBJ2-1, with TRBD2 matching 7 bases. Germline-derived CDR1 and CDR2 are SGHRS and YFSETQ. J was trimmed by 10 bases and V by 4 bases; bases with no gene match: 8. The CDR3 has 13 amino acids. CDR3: CASSPRTRGEQFF. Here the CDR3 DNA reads TGCGCCAGCAGCCCTAGGACTAGAGGCGAGCAGTTCTTC.

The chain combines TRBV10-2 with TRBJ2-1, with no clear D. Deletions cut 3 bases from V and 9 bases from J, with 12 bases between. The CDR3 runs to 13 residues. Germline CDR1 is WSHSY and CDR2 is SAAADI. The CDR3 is CASSDSQWGEQFF. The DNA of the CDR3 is TGCGCCAGCAGTGACTCTCAGTGGGGTGAGCAGTTCTTC.